This T cell receptor (beta chain) appears in the sequencing data of a study of CD8+CD57+ T cells in acquired aplastic anemia. Genomic DNA served as template for TCR beta VDJ and CDR3 profiling. In TCRdb, the reads were re-called with MiXCR into one record per CDR3 protein. Of some 160,000 distinct CDR3 sequences in the sample, less than 60% were seen once. Only patients with CD8+CD57+ cell expansion on flow cytometry were chosen for sequencing. Germline V gene sequence: CDR1 SGHAT, CDR2 FQNNGV. The CDR3 covers 16 residues. The V segment lost 4 bases and the J segment 6 bases; nucleotides outside the gene matches: 10.

Material: sorted CD4+, CD8+, or CD8+CD57+ T cells (not recorded which) from PBMCs. This TCR came from a human donor with aplastic anemia. V is TRBV11-2 and J is TRBJ1-1, with 11 bases fitting TRBD1. The CDR3 nucleotides read TGTGCCAGCAGCTGGACAGGGGGCAATCGAGGGTCTGAAGCTTTCTTT. It translates to CASSWTGGNRGSEAFF.